This T cell receptor (beta chain) appears in the sequencing data of a study of T cells in Graves' hyperthyroidism and ophthalmopathy. The wider study: It was at initial diagnosis, before any treatment, that peripheral blood was collected. General observations from the study: In blood, most of the thyroid clonotypes expanded above 0.001 were also present.

Amplification of TCR beta CDR3 regions used RNA as the template. HTBI primers were employed in a first-round RT-PCR of the TCR CDR3. TCRdb reanalysed the multiplex PCR reads using MiXCR and keeps one entry per CDR3 protein. The table has 800,000 or so distinct CDR3 sequences, about 38% seen once; the top ten hold around 10%. This clonotype was observed a few times. Its cognate antigen is unknown. Patients were aged 18 to 65, had disease duration under 2 months, and had newly diagnosed hyperthyroidism. The CDR3 runs 16 residues. Germline CDR1 reads SGHTA; CDR2 reads FQGNSA. The junction had 9 bases not matched to a gene; V was cut back by 6 bases and J by 7 bases.

V usage is TRBV7-2 and J usage is TRBJ1-4; TRBD1 aligns across 12 bases. The source is a man aged 18 to 29 with Graves' hyperthyroidism. Sequences were obtained from blood. The CDR3 is CASRRPGTGGLEKLFF. The CDR3 region has the DNA TGTGCCAGCAGGCGTCCCGGGACAGGGGGCCTTGAAAAACTGTTTTTT.